These 23 T cell receptor beta chains were all obtained from the same sample, sequenced in a study of T-cell reconstitution after alpha-beta-depleted transplantation in children. It was with unique molecular identifiers that the TCRbeta library was prepared. TCRdb reprocessed the PCR reads with MiXCR, giving one entry per CDR3 protein. The data show about 490,000 distinct CDR3 sequences, 10% to 13% seen once. The sequences come from PBMCs, collected before TCRalphabeta/CD19-depleted stem cell transplant. These receptors came from a child aged 2-15 years with inherited bone marrow failure, due to receive a stem cell transplant.

This clonotype was counted at least ten times. This sequence joins TRBV3-1 and TRBJ2-1, with 8 bases identical to TRBD2. The V gene end was trimmed by 3 bases and the J gene end by 0 bases; junction bases not matched to a gene: 4. This CDR3 is built from 16 residues. Germline CDR1 LGHDT, CDR2 YNNKEL (reference sequence). The CDR3 DNA sequence: TGTGCCAGCAGCCAGCTAGCGGGTTTCTCCTACAATGAGCAGTTCTTC. Its translation is CASSQLAGFSYNEQFF.

Of note for this clonotype: This sequence may be a read error, since a much larger clone differs from it by one base. The V call is TRBV7-2, the J call TRBJ1-5; possible D gene TRBD1, 6 bases. From germline, CDR1 is SGHTA and CDR2 FQGNSA. V lost 4 bases and J 3 bases, leaving 19 bases between the germline ends. The CDR3 is 17 amino acids. The CDR3 nucleotides are TGTGCCAGCAGCTCGGACAGCCCTTTCGGGACCAATCAGCCCCAGCATTTT. It translates to CASSSDSPFGTNQPQHF.

Details on this clonotype: The junction differs from germline at one of its ends, possibly a read error. The V call is TRBV6-1, the J call TRBJ2-1; no firm D call. This CDR3 has 18 amino acids. CDR1 is MNHNS and CDR2 is SASEGT in the germline V gene. CDR3 nucleotide sequence: TGTACCAGCAGTTCACAAAAAAGACCTTGGAGCTCCTACAATGAGCAGTTCTTC. It specifies CTSSSQKRPWSSYNEQFF.

The chain has TRBV12-3 or TRBV12-4 and TRBJ2-1; tentative D call: TRBD1 (5 bases). This CDR3 contains 16 residues. V shed 4 bases and J shed 3 bases, with 16 bases lying between them. The CDR3 sequence: CASSSSGYELYNEQFF. The CDR3 nucleotides are TGTGCCAGCAGTTCCTCAGGGTACGAGCTCTACAATGAGCAGTTCTTC.

The chain is built from TRBV11-2 and TRBJ2-1, with TRBD1 matching over 7 bases. Unmatched junction bases numbered 2, after V lost 4 bases and J lost 5 bases. The CDR3 runs to 13 residues. CDR1 and CDR2 from the germline V gene are SGHAT and FQNNGV. CDR3 protein: CASSSTGNNEQFF. The CDR3 bases are TGTGCCAGCAGCTCGACAGGGAACAATGAGCAGTTCTTC. The whole variable domain, remainder taken from reference TRBV11-2 and TRBJ2-1, is EAGVAQSPRYKIIEKRQSVAFWCNPISGHATLYWYQQILGQGPKLLIQFQNNGVVDDSQLPKDRFSAERLKGVDSTLKIQPAKLEDSAVYLCASSSTGNNEQFFGPGTRLTVL.

Turning to this clonotype: A much larger clone sits a single nucleotide away, making a read error possible. This chain connects TRBV27 to TRBJ2-7; tentatively, D is TRBD1 (5 bases). There are 15 residues in the CDR3. Trimming removed 0 bases at V and 4 bases at J, with 13 bases between. Germline V gene sequence: CDR1 MNHEY, CDR2 SMNVEV (reference sequence). The CDR3 nucleotides are TGTGCCAGCAGTTTATCTGCAGGGTTATCATACGAGCAGTACTTC. It translates to CASSLSAGLSYEQYF.

This clonotype was counted at least ten times. The V call is TRBV3-1, the J call TRBJ1-1; possibly TRBD1 for D (5 bases). The V gene lost 0 bases and the J gene lost 2 bases, with 16 bases spanning the gap. CDR1 and CDR2 from the germline V gene are LGHDT and YNNKEL (reference sequence). CDR3 length: 17 residues. The CDR3 nucleotides read TGTGCCAGCAGCCAAGAACGGGGGTCGGTCTTCAACACTGAAGCTTTCTTT. It encodes CASSQERGSVFNTEAFF.

A word on this clonotype: A junction boundary mismatches the germline segment, possibly from a read error. This sequence joins TRBV12-3 or TRBV12-4 and TRBJ1-5; D is unresolved. CDR3 length: 19 residues. CDR3 protein: CASCLAPARRSVSNQPQHF. CDR3 nucleotides: TGTGCCAGCTGTTTAGCGCCGGCAAGGAGGAGCGTGAGCAATCAGCCCCAGCATTTT.

This clonotype was seen many times. The chain combines TRBV28 with TRBJ2-5; no definite D call. V was pared by 5 bases and J by 5 bases, with 21 bases between. This CDR3 region has 16 residues. Germline V gives CDR1 MDHEN, CDR2 SYDVKM. The DNA for the CDR3 is TGTGCCAGCAGTCTACCTCAGGCCAGTGGGTTGGAGACCCAGTACTTC. The encoded protein is CASSLPQASGLETQYF.

This clonotype was picked up many times. The rearrangement links TRBV12-3 or TRBV12-4 to TRBJ2-1, with 10 bases identical to TRBD2. The V and J ends lost 3 bases and 6 bases, in that order; junction bases with no gene match: 5. This CDR3 has 15 residues. The CDR3 DNA sequence: TGTGCCAGCAGTTTTTTGCTAGCGGGAGCCAATGAGCAGTTCTTC. It translates to CASSFLLAGANEQFF.

Many counts were recorded for this clonotype. V gene TRBV6-2 or TRBV6-3 combines with J gene TRBJ1-1, with a tentative D call TRBD1 (5 bases). The CDR3 consists of 14 residues. V was shortened by 8 bases and J by 7 bases, with 20 bases between the two germline ends. CDR1 and CDR2 from the germline V gene are MNHEY and SVGEGT. The CDR3 DNA reads as TGTGCCAGCGTATACCGGGGCAGGGTCATTGAAGCTTTCTTT. Residues: CASVYRGRVIEAFF.

The sample holds many counts of this clonotype. The chain has TRBV5-4 and TRBJ2-1; 10 bases are shared with TRBD2. Trimming took 1 base from V and 8 from J; bases not matched to a gene: 6. The CDR3 sequence is 15 residues long. Germline V gene data show CDR1 as SGHNT and CDR2 as YYREEE (reference sequence). CDR3 protein: CASSLRLAGVDEQFF. CDR3 DNA: TGTGCCAGCAGCTTGCGCCTAGCGGGAGTCGATGAGCAGTTCTTC.

This clonotype was picked up many times. V and J are TRBV4-3 and TRBJ2-2; the D gene is possibly TRBD2 (5 bases). V lost 0 bases and J lost 4, with 18 bases in between. The CDR3 totals 18 residues. The germline gives CDR1 LGHNA, CDR2 YSLEER. The CDR3 region is CASSQDPPRRALTGELFF. The CDR3 DNA follows: TGCGCCAGCAGCCAAGATCCGCCCAGGCGGGCCCTCACCGGGGAGCTGTTTTTT.

The chain carries TRBV4-3 and TRBJ2-3, with TRBD1 as a possible D gene (6 bases). V was trimmed by 4 bases and J by 3 bases, leaving 20 bases between them. This CDR3 spans 17 amino acids. Germline V gives CDR1 LGHNA, CDR2 YSLEER. CDR3 bases: TGCGCCAGCAGCCCCGGGGCAGGGGAAGCGTGGACAGATACGCAGTATTTT. Its translation: CASSPGAGEAWTDTQYF.

This clonotype appeared many times. The rearrangement uses TRBV7-2 and TRBJ2-1; D gene unclear. The V end lost 5 bases, the J end lost 9 bases, and 14 bases lay between the germline ends. There are 13 residues in the CDR3. Germline CDR1 and CDR2: SGHTA and FQGNSA. The CDR3 region is CASSPGEDREQFF. CDR3 sequence (DNA): TGTGCCAGCAGCCCTGGAGAGGACCGTGAGCAGTTCTTC.

The gene calls are TRBV3-1 and TRBJ1-5; 12 bases agree with TRBD1. Trimming removed 2 bases from V and 7 bases from J; junction bases left unmatched: 12. This CDR3 is 18 amino acids long. The germline gives CDR1 LGHDT, CDR2 YNNKEL (reference sequence). The CDR3 loop reads CASSQPPPGTGGGQPQHF. The CDR3 region has the DNA TGTGCCAGCAGCCAACCCCCACCCGGGACAGGGGGCGGGCAGCCCCAGCATTTT. The variable domain in full, completed from reference TRBV3-1 and TRBJ1-5, reads DTAVSQTPKYLVTQMGNDKSIKCEQNLGHDTMYWYKQDSKKFLKIMFSYNNKELIINETVPNRFSPKSPDKAHLNLHINSLELGDSAVYFCASSQPPPGTGGGQPQHFGDGTRLSIL.

The chain has TRBV20-1 and TRBJ2-7; the D is unclear. V lost 0 bases and J 2 bases, leaving 8 bases between the germline ends. This CDR3 is built from 13 residues. Germline V lookup: CDR1 DFQATT, CDR2 SNEGSKA (reference sequence). The CDR3 DNA sequence: TGCAGTGCTAGAGATCGGGCCCCCTACGAGCAGTACTTC. This sequence encodes CSARDRAPYEQYF.

The chain employs TRBV20-1 and TRBJ2-7, with D perhaps matching TRBD2 (6 bases). Germline V gene sequence: CDR1 DFQATT, CDR2 SNEGSKA (reference sequence). V lost 3 bases and J lost 5, with 14 bases in between. This CDR3 spans 13 amino acids. DNA for the CDR3: TGCAGTGCTAGGCGGGGCGTGTCGCACGAGCAGTACTTC. This gives the protein CSARRGVSHEQYF.

The chain links TRBV28 to TRBJ2-7; D possibly uses TRBD1 or TRBD2 (7 bases each). The V and J ends lost 4 bases and 3 bases respectively, with 10 bases between them. The CDR3 has 13 amino acids. CDR1 and CDR2 from the germline V gene are MDHEN and SYDVKM. The chain's CDR3 is CASSSGGGYEQYF. CDR3 DNA: TGTGCCAGCAGTTCAGGGGGGGGCTACGAGCAGTACTTC.

The J gene is TRBJ1-3, the V gene TRBV29-1; no clear D. Trimming took 8 bases from V and 4 from J, leaving 9 bases between them. The CDR3 extends over 11 amino acids. Germline V gives CDR1 SQVTM, CDR2 ANQGSEA. This CDR3 reads CSYSRGNTIYF. CDR3 nucleotide sequence: TGCAGCTACTCACGAGGAAACACCATATATTTT.

This clonotype has ten or more counts. This chain joins TRBV4-1 and TRBJ2-7; 8 positions agree with TRBD1. The germline CDR1 and CDR2 sequences are MGHRA and YSYEKL. Trimming at V came to 1 base and at J to 0 bases, leaving 8 bases not matched to a gene. This CDR3 region has 17 residues. Here the CDR3 DNA reads TGCGCCAGCAGCCAAGGGGCAGGGGGCGGTAGCTCCTACGAGCAGTACTTC. Translation: CASSQGAGGGSSYEQYF.

As regards this clonotype: A much larger clone differs by one base, so this may be a read error. This rearrangement joins TRBV29-1 to TRBJ2-3; D may be TRBD1 (5 bases). Trimming left V 1 base short and J 4 bases short, with 15 bases between. CDR3 length: 15 amino acids. CDR1 is SQVTM, CDR2 ANQGSEA, per germline. The CDR3 here is CSVEGTCQGADTQYF. As DNA, the CDR3 is TGCAGCGTTGAAGGAACCTGCCAAGGGGCAGATACGCAGTATTTT.

This clonotype has at least ten counts. V and J are TRBV4-3 and TRBJ2-7; D is uncertain. Germline lookup yields CDR1 LGHNA and CDR2 YSLEER. CDR3 length equals 14 residues. V gave up 4 bases and J gave up 1 base, with 11 bases separating them. The CDR3 DNA is TGCGCCAGCAGCCCTGAGAGATGGTCCTACGAGCAGTACTTC. Translation: CASSPERWSYEQYF.